The 3 T cell receptor beta chains below all came from one sample that was sequenced in a study of shared clonotypes between healthy human individuals. The data were produced by immunoSEQ multiplex PCR, yet TCRdb's version contains in-frame clones alone and is incomplete. Of approximately 480,000 clones listed, roughly 79% are singletons. The specimen was PBMCs. The receptors stem from a woman aged 40 to 50 in good health. Some clones in this sample may be carry-over from other donors' samples.

This clone was detected only a few times. The V gene is TRBV29-1, the J gene TRBJ2-5; D ambiguous. The CDR3 consists of 13 residues. Germline V lookup: CDR1 SQVTM, CDR2 ANQGSEA. Trimming shortened V by 4 bases and J by 2 bases, and 11 bases separated the two germline ends. The CDR3, as DNA: TGCAGCGTTGTTCCCCCGACGCAAGAGACCCAGTACTTC. It translates to CSVVPPTQETQYF.

On this clone: This sequence is one base from a far larger clone and is likely a read error. Within the sample, other DNA sequences also encode this same CDR3. This chain uses TRBV30 with TRBJ2-3; 7 positions match TRBD2. The CDR3 totals 12 residues. Germline V gene lookup returns CDR1 GTSNPN and CDR2 SVGIG (reference sequence). Here the CDR3 reads CAWSIGLVGSSF. CDR3 nucleotides: TGTGCCTGGAGTATAGGACTAGTAGGTTCCTCTTTT.

The CDR3 loop reads CASSVAPSSYNEQFF. As DNA, the CDR3 is TGTGCCAGCAGCGTAGCTCCCAGCTCCTACAATGAGCAGTTCTTC. The chain uses TRBV9 and TRBJ2-1; no clear D gene. Between the trimmed V and J ends, which lost 0 bases and 0 bases, there was a span of 7 bases. Germline V lookup: CDR1 SGDLS, CDR2 YYNGEE. This CDR3 spans 15 amino acids.